These T cell receptor beta chains were read from a single sample in a study of cytomegalovirus exposure and HLA in healthy donors. Clones were sequenced by immunoSEQ multiplex PCR, and TCRdb holds only the in-frame ones, with some missing. The table shows 170,000 or so clones, with about 88% occurring only once. The sample taken for sequencing was PBMCs. These receptors were obtained from a woman between 18 and 30 years old in good health and CMV-seronegative. Each CDR3 is given with its conserved first and last residue. A D gene is named only where the DNA matches it firmly. Size tells how often a clone was seen (once, few, many) or the class of an expanded clone, and some rows leave it out.

D gene: -
V gene: TRBV7-3
clone size: -
J gene: TRBJ2-2
CDR3 protein: CASSLEAGQVGELFF
CDR3 DNA: TGTGCCAGCAGCTTAGAAGCGGGACAGGTCGGGGAGCTGTTTTTT

D gene: -
V gene: TRBV30
clone size: -
J gene: TRBJ2-7
CDR3 protein: CAWSMGVEDEQYF
CDR3 DNA: TGTGCCTGGAGTATGGGAGTGGAGGACGAGCAGTACTTC

D gene: -
V gene: TRBV2
clone size: -
J gene: TRBJ1-2
CDR3 protein: CASSEFKDSNYGYTF
CDR3 DNA: TGTGCCAGCAGTGAATTCAAGGACTCGAACTATGGCTACACCTTC

D gene: -
V gene: TRBV19
clone size: -
J gene: TRBJ2-5
CDR3 protein: CASSIEAQGGQETQYF
CDR3 DNA: TGTGCCAGTAGTATAGAGGCCCAGGGGGGACAAGAGACCCAGTACTTC

D gene: -
V gene: TRBV9
clone size: -
J gene: TRBJ2-2
CDR3 protein: CASSVAQDAKLTGELFF
CDR3 DNA: TGTGCCAGCAGCGTAGCACAGGATGCTAAGCTCACCGGGGAGCTGTTTTTT

D gene: -
V gene: TRBV6-1
clone size: -
J gene: TRBJ2-7
CDR3 protein: CASSRLIYEQYF
CDR3 DNA: TGTGCCAGCAGTCGACTAATCTACGAGCAGTACTTC

D gene: -
V gene: TRBV10-3
clone size: -
J gene: TRBJ1-2
CDR3 protein: CAISESVSNYGYTF
CDR3 DNA: TGTGCCATCAGTGAGTCCGTCTCTAACTATGGCTACACCTTC

D gene: TRBD2
V gene: TRBV19
clone size: -
J gene: TRBJ2-7
CDR3 protein: CASTPGPGGYEQYF
CDR3 DNA: TGTGCCAGTACCCCGGGACCGGGGGGCTACGAGCAGTACTTC

D gene: -
V gene: TRBV9
clone size: -
J gene: TRBJ2-7
CDR3 protein: CASRRESPYEQYF
CDR3 DNA: TGTGCCAGCAGAAGGGAGTCGCCCTACGAGCAGTACTTC

D gene: -
V gene: TRBV6-5
clone size: once
J gene: TRBJ2-7
CDR3 protein: CASSYPPSGEQYF
CDR3 DNA: TGTGCCAGCAGTTACCCACCATCGGGCGAGCAGTACTTC

D gene: -
V gene: TRBV2
clone size: -
J gene: TRBJ1-2
CDR3 protein: CASSYTDSGGYGYTF
CDR3 DNA: TGTGCCAGCAGCTATACAGACTCGGGGGGATATGGCTACACCTTC

D gene: TRBD2
V gene: TRBV27
clone size: once
J gene: TRBJ2-7
CDR3 protein: CASSKTGTSGSYEQYF
CDR3 DNA: TGTGCCAGCAGCAAAACCGGGACTAGCGGTTCCTACGAGCAGTACTTC

D gene: TRBD1
V gene: TRBV27
clone size: -
J gene: TRBJ2-5
CDR3 protein: CASWRQGETQYF
CDR3 DNA: TGTGCCAGCTGGAGACAGGGGGAGACCCAGTACTTC

D gene: TRBD1
V gene: TRBV28
clone size: -
J gene: TRBJ1-2
CDR3 protein: CASSFHQGGGYTF
CDR3 DNA: TGTGCCAGCAGCTTCCACCAGGGGGGTGGCTACACCTTC

D gene: TRBD2
V gene: TRBV15
clone size: -
J gene: TRBJ2-1
CDR3 protein: CATSRELSGTSSYNEQFF
CDR3 DNA: TGTGCCACCAGCAGAGAGCTTAGCGGGACAAGCTCCTACAATGAGCAGTTCTTC

D gene: TRBD1
V gene: TRBV5-1
clone size: -
J gene: TRBJ1-2
CDR3 protein: CASSPTGQGDYGYTF
CDR3 DNA: TGCGCCAGCTCCCCGACCGGACAGGGGGACTATGGCTACACCTTC

D gene: -
V gene: TRBV5-4
clone size: -
J gene: TRBJ1-1
CDR3 protein: CASRSQGGEAFF
CDR3 DNA: TGTGCCAGCAGATCCCAGGGAGGTGAAGCTTTCTTT

D gene: TRBD2
V gene: TRBV9
clone size: -
J gene: TRBJ2-3
CDR3 protein: CASSVDPSGRARGNTQYF
CDR3 DNA: TGTGCCAGCAGCGTAGATCCTAGCGGGAGGGCCCGAGGGAATACGCAGTATTTT

D gene: -
V gene: TRBV4-1
clone size: -
J gene: TRBJ2-2
CDR3 protein: CASSQEVGRVTGELFF
CDR3 DNA: TGCGCCAGCAGCCAAGAGGTGGGGCGCGTCACCGGGGAGCTGTTTTTT

D gene: TRBD1
V gene: TRBV5-1
clone size: -
J gene: TRBJ1-4
CDR3 protein: CASSAGTVATNEKLFF
CDR3 DNA: TGCGCCAGCAGCGCCGGGACAGTTGCAACTAATGAAAAACTGTTTTTT

D gene: TRBD1
V gene: TRBV19
clone size: -
J gene: TRBJ2-5
CDR3 protein: CASSIATRGQEETQYF
CDR3 DNA: TGTGCCAGTAGTATAGCTACTAGGGGACAGGAAGAGACCCAGTACTTC

D gene: -
V gene: TRBV4-1
clone size: -
J gene: TRBJ2-1
CDR3 protein: CASMGSQGYNEQFF
CDR3 DNA: TGCGCCAGCATGGGATCTCAGGGATACAATGAGCAGTTCTTC

D gene: TRBD1
V gene: TRBV27
clone size: -
J gene: TRBJ2-7
CDR3 protein: CASSWDRVYEQYF
CDR3 DNA: TGTGCCAGCAGTTGGGACAGGGTGTACGAGCAGTACTTC

D gene: -
V gene: TRBV27
clone size: few
J gene: TRBJ2-6
CDR3 protein: CASSRLHSDSGANVLTF
CDR3 DNA: TGTGCCAGCAGTCGCCTCCATTCAGACTCTGGGGCCAACGTCCTGACTTTC

D gene: -
V gene: TRBV11-2
clone size: -
J gene: TRBJ2-5
CDR3 protein: CASSADRQETQYF
CDR3 DNA: TGTGCCAGCAGCGCTGACAGGCAAGAGACCCAGTACTTC

D gene: TRBD1
V gene: TRBV5-1
clone size: -
J gene: TRBJ2-1
CDR3 protein: CASSLIDRGFYNEQFF
CDR3 DNA: TGCGCCAGCAGCCTGATCGACAGGGGATTTTACAATGAGCAGTTCTTC

D gene: -
V gene: TRBV5-1
clone size: -
J gene: TRBJ2-2
CDR3 protein: CASMNVRGRNTGELFF
CDR3 DNA: TGCGCCAGCATGAATGTCAGGGGCCGGAACACCGGGGAGCTGTTTTTT

D gene: -
V gene: TRBV11-2
clone size: -
J gene: TRBJ1-2
CDR3 protein: CASSLDLVYRRAYGYTF
CDR3 DNA: TGTGCCAGCAGCTTAGATCTAGTCTACAGGAGGGCCTATGGCTACACCTTC

D gene: -
V gene: TRBV27
clone size: -
J gene: TRBJ2-5
CDR3 protein: CASSPATHGLQETQYF
CDR3 DNA: TGTGCCAGCAGTCCTGCAACCCACGGACTACAAGAGACCCAGTACTTC

D gene: -
V gene: TRBV10-1
clone size: -
J gene: TRBJ2-7
CDR3 protein: CASSEEGRGRYEQYF
CDR3 DNA: TGCGCCAGCAGTGAGGAAGGGCGGGGCCGATACGAGCAGTACTTC

D gene: -
V gene: TRBV9
clone size: -
J gene: TRBJ1-1
CDR3 protein: CASSRPPGETEAFF
CDR3 DNA: TGTGCCAGCAGCAGACCCCCAGGGGAAACTGAAGCTTTCTTT

D gene: TRBD1
V gene: TRBV19
clone size: -
J gene: TRBJ2-1
CDR3 protein: CASSITRGPASEQFF
CDR3 DNA: TGTGCCAGTAGTATTACGAGGGGGCCAGCGTCTGAGCAGTTCTTC

D gene: -
V gene: TRBV5-1
clone size: -
J gene: TRBJ2-3
CDR3 protein: CASSLEYGVGDTQYF
CDR3 DNA: TGCGCCAGCAGCTTGGAATACGGGGTTGGGGATACGCAGTATTTT

D gene: -
V gene: TRBV7-9
clone size: -
J gene: TRBJ1-2
CDR3 protein: CASSLAFALDSPFNYGYTF
CDR3 DNA: TGTGCCAGCAGCTTAGCTTTTGCCCTGGACAGTCCCTTTAACTATGGCTACACCTTC

D gene: -
V gene: TRBV7-9
clone size: -
J gene: TRBJ1-3
CDR3 protein: CASSSGATDGNTIYF
CDR3 DNA: TGTGCCAGCAGCTCAGGGGCAACCGACGGAAACACCATATATTTT

D gene: -
V gene: TRBV5-1
clone size: -
J gene: TRBJ2-5
CDR3 protein: CASSLVGSPQETQYF
CDR3 DNA: TGCGCCAGCAGCTTGGTCGGGTCACCCCAAGAGACCCAGTACTTC

D gene: TRBD1
V gene: TRBV11-2
clone size: -
J gene: TRBJ1-1
CDR3 protein: CASSSDRGVVRTEAFF
CDR3 DNA: TGTGCCAGCAGCTCGGACAGGGGTGTTGTGCGCACTGAAGCTTTCTTT

D gene: TRBD2
V gene: TRBV5-1
clone size: -
J gene: TRBJ2-1
CDR3 protein: CASSLAGRSGRAADEQFF
CDR3 DNA: TGCGCCAGCAGCTTGGCCGGGAGAAGCGGGAGGGCCGCGGATGAGCAGTTCTTC

D gene: TRBD2
V gene: TRBV5-4
clone size: once
J gene: TRBJ2-7
CDR3 protein: CASSTGLAELYEQYF
CDR3 DNA: TGTGCCAGCAGCACGGGACTAGCGGAGCTTTACGAGCAGTACTTC

D gene: -
V gene: TRBV2
clone size: -
J gene: TRBJ1-6
CDR3 protein: CASNEVSSVSPLHF
CDR3 DNA: TGTGCCAGCAACGAGGTCAGTTCAGTGTCACCCCTCCACTTT

D gene: TRBD1
V gene: TRBV6-1
clone size: -
J gene: TRBJ2-3
CDR3 protein: CASSTTGGDADTQYF
CDR3 DNA: TGTGCCAGCAGTACGACAGGGGGCGACGCAGATACGCAGTATTTT

D gene: -
V gene: TRBV19
clone size: -
J gene: TRBJ2-5
CDR3 protein: CASSMSAAQETQYF
CDR3 DNA: TGTGCCAGTAGTATGAGCGCGGCCCAAGAGACCCAGTACTTC

D gene: TRBD2
V gene: TRBV4-1
clone size: -
J gene: TRBJ2-3
CDR3 protein: CASSGPSGRTDTQYF
CDR3 DNA: TGCGCCAGCAGCGGCCCTAGCGGGAGAACAGATACGCAGTATTTT

D gene: -
V gene: TRBV19
clone size: -
J gene: TRBJ1-5
CDR3 protein: CASAVWGGGQPQHF
CDR3 DNA: TGTGCCAGTGCCGTTTGGGGAGGAGGCCAGCCCCAGCATTTT

D gene: -
V gene: TRBV6-1
clone size: few
J gene: TRBJ1-3
CDR3 protein: CASSSNTGGDTIYF
CDR3 DNA: TGTGCCAGCAGTTCTAACACCGGAGGGGACACCATATATTTT

D gene: -
V gene: TRBV28
clone size: -
J gene: TRBJ2-3
CDR3 protein: CASSLLQGSDTQYF
CDR3 DNA: TGTGCCAGCAGTTTATTACAGGGCTCAGATACGCAGTATTTT

D gene: -
V gene: TRBV4-2
clone size: -
J gene: TRBJ2-1
CDR3 protein: CASSQEEGSFNEQFF
CDR3 DNA: TGTGCCAGCAGCCAAGAGGAGGGGAGTTTCAATGAGCAGTTCTTC

D gene: -
V gene: TRBV10-3
clone size: -
J gene: TRBJ1-1
CDR3 protein: CAISDRNTEAFF
CDR3 DNA: TGTGCCATCAGTGACAGGAACACTGAAGCTTTCTTT

D gene: TRBD1
V gene: TRBV2
clone size: -
J gene: TRBJ1-2
CDR3 protein: CASRDRGDGYTF
CDR3 DNA: TGTGCCAGCAGGGACAGGGGAGATGGCTACACCTTC

D gene: TRBD2
V gene: TRBV9
clone size: -
J gene: TRBJ2-3
CDR3 protein: CASSVAGLAGMADTQYF
CDR3 DNA: TGTGCCAGCAGCGTAGCGGGGCTAGCGGGTATGGCAGATACGCAGTATTTT

D gene: TRBD2
V gene: TRBV19
clone size: -
J gene: TRBJ2-1
CDR3 protein: CASSLAGGGSNEQFF
CDR3 DNA: TGTGCCAGTAGTCTAGCGGGAGGGGGATCCAATGAGCAGTTCTTC

D gene: TRBD1
V gene: TRBV5-1
clone size: few
J gene: TRBJ2-2
CDR3 protein: CASNRGLDTGELFF
CDR3 DNA: TGCGCCAGCAACAGGGGGCTGGACACCGGGGAGCTGTTTTTT

D gene: TRBD1
V gene: TRBV28
clone size: once
J gene: TRBJ2-7
CDR3 protein: CASSGKGASYEQYF
CDR3 DNA: TGTGCCAGCAGTGGGAAGGGGGCGTCCTACGAGCAGTACTTC

D gene: TRBD1
V gene: TRBV30
clone size: -
J gene: TRBJ1-4
CDR3 protein: CAWSTGNNEKLFF
CDR3 DNA: TGTGCCTGGTCGACAGGGAATAATGAAAAACTGTTTTTT

D gene: TRBD1
V gene: TRBV28
clone size: -
J gene: TRBJ1-4
CDR3 protein: CASSLPGTANEKLFF
CDR3 DNA: TGTGCCAGTAGTTTACCCGGGACAGCTAATGAAAAACTGTTTTTT

D gene: TRBD1
V gene: TRBV5-1
clone size: once
J gene: TRBJ1-4
CDR3 protein: CASSAGQGGLELFF
CDR3 DNA: TGCGCCAGCAGCGCCGGACAGGGAGGGTTGGAACTGTTTTTT